These T cell receptor beta chains were read from a single sample in a study of blood T cells in healthy people across ages. TCRdb processed the 5' RACE reads anew with MiXCR; each CDR3 protein has one entry. Of 700,000 to 1,000,000 distinct CDR3 sequences detected, roughly 44% appear once; the ten largest clones hold roughly 18%. The sequenced material came from blood. Receptors were obtained from a man between 60 and 70 years old in good health. CDR3s include the opening cysteine and the closing phenylalanine or tryptophan. Fields, in order: clone size, D gene, J gene, V gene, CDR3 protein, CDR3 DNA. A D gene is named only where the DNA matches it firmly. Rows give clone size only sometimes, using once, few, many, or a class for an expanded clone.

clone size: NA; D gene: NA; J gene: TRBJ1-4; V gene: TRBV27; CDR3 protein: CASSPSHATNEKLFF; CDR3 DNA: TGTGCCAGCAGCCCGTCCCATGCAACTAATGAAAAACTGTTTTTT
clone size: NA; D gene: TRBD1; J gene: TRBJ2-7; V gene: TRBV12-3/TRBV12-4; CDR3 protein: CASSLRDRHWEQYF; CDR3 DNA: TGTGCCAGCAGTCTCCGGGACAGGCATTGGGAGCAGTACTTC
clone size: NA; D gene: NA; J gene: TRBJ1-2; V gene: TRBV5-1; CDR3 protein: CASSLDRPYGYTF; CDR3 DNA: TGCGCCAGCAGTCTGGACAGACCCTATGGCTACACCTTC
clone size: NA; D gene: TRBD2; J gene: TRBJ2-7; V gene: TRBV6-5; CDR3 protein: CASSPLGGGAHEQYF; CDR3 DNA: TGTGCCAGCAGTCCACTGGGCGGGGGGGCCCACGAGCAGTACTTC
clone size: NA; D gene: TRBD1; J gene: TRBJ1-1; V gene: TRBV20-1; CDR3 protein: CSARDWTGPKPEAFF; CDR3 DNA: TGCAGTGCTAGAGATTGGACAGGGCCCAAACCTGAAGCTTTCTTT
clone size: NA; D gene: TRBD1; J gene: TRBJ2-7; V gene: TRBV7-2; CDR3 protein: CTSSLSPGGYEQYF; CDR3 DNA: TGTACCAGCAGCTTATCCCCAGGGGGCTACGAGCAGTACTTC
clone size: NA; D gene: NA; J gene: TRBJ1-6; V gene: TRBV2; CDR3 protein: CASDSPTYNSPLHF; CDR3 DNA: TGTGCCAGCGACAGTCCTACCTATAATTCACCCCTCCACTTT
clone size: NA; D gene: NA; J gene: TRBJ2-4; V gene: TRBV12-3/TRBV12-4; CDR3 protein: CASSQIQAGKNIQYF; CDR3 DNA: TGTGCCAGCAGCCAGATACAGGCGGGCAAAAACATTCAGTACTTC
clone size: NA; D gene: NA; J gene: TRBJ2-5; V gene: TRBV13; CDR3 protein: CASSSVKIEGKLAQYF; CDR3 DNA: TGTGCCAGCAGCTCAGTTAAGATAGAGGGTAAACTCGCCCAGTACTTC
clone size: NA; D gene: NA; J gene: TRBJ1-2; V gene: TRBV6-2/TRBV6-3; CDR3 protein: CASSYPPGRDTKANYGYTF; CDR3 DNA: TGTGCCAGCAGTTATCCGCCCGGGCGGGACACGAAAGCTAACTATGGCTACACCTTC
clone size: few; D gene: NA; J gene: TRBJ2-1; V gene: TRBV30; CDR3 protein: CAWKKGNEQFF; CDR3 DNA: TGTGCCTGGAAAAAGGGCAATGAGCAGTTCTTC
clone size: NA; D gene: TRBD1; J gene: TRBJ2-1; V gene: TRBV27; CDR3 protein: CASSTGTGFNEQFF; CDR3 DNA: TGTGCCAGCAGCACCGGGACAGGGTTCAATGAGCAGTTCTTC
clone size: many; D gene: NA; J gene: TRBJ1-1; V gene: TRBV7-2; CDR3 protein: CASSREVMNTEAFF; CDR3 DNA: TGTGCCAGCAGCCGTGAAGTCATGAACACTGAAGCTTTCTTT
clone size: NA; D gene: NA; J gene: TRBJ1-6; V gene: TRBV12-3/TRBV12-4; CDR3 protein: CASSWGGSSYNSPLHF; CDR3 DNA: TGTGCCAGCAGCTGGGGGGGGAGCTCCTATAATTCACCCCTCCACTTT
clone size: many; D gene: NA; J gene: TRBJ2-7; V gene: TRBV4-1; CDR3 protein: CASSPSIQTYEQYF; CDR3 DNA: TGCGCCAGCAGCCCAAGTATACAGACCTACGAGCAGTACTTC
clone size: few; D gene: NA; J gene: TRBJ2-5; V gene: TRBV29-1; CDR3 protein: CSVARGGGWGETQYF; CDR3 DNA: TGCAGCGTTGCCCGCGGAGGGGGCTGGGGAGAGACCCAGTACTTC
clone size: few; D gene: TRBD2; J gene: TRBJ2-3; V gene: TRBV7-2; CDR3 protein: CASSLVLAGADTQYF; CDR3 DNA: TGTGCCAGCAGCTTGGTTCTAGCGGGGGCAGATACGCAGTATTTT
clone size: NA; D gene: NA; J gene: TRBJ2-5; V gene: TRBV5-1; CDR3 protein: CASRDSGNPEETQYF; CDR3 DNA: TGCGCCAGCAGAGACTCGGGGAACCCTGAAGAGACCCAGTACTTC
clone size: many; D gene: NA; J gene: TRBJ2-7; V gene: TRBV4-1; CDR3 protein: CASSQGQGPSYEQYF; CDR3 DNA: TGCGCCAGCAGCCAAGGGCAGGGGCCATCCTACGAGCAGTACTTC
clone size: NA; D gene: NA; J gene: TRBJ1-5; V gene: TRBV7-9; CDR3 protein: CASSPGTRQPQHF; CDR3 DNA: TGTGCCAGCAGCCCAGGGACCAGGCAGCCCCAGCATTTT
clone size: NA; D gene: TRBD2; J gene: TRBJ2-5; V gene: TRBV7-2; CDR3 protein: CASSGEGLVLARETQYF; CDR3 DNA: TGTGCCAGCAGCGGGGAGGGACTAGTCTTAGCCAGAGAGACCCAGTACTTC
clone size: NA; D gene: TRBD2; J gene: TRBJ2-3; V gene: TRBV12-3/TRBV12-4; CDR3 protein: CASSLGPGLGGTDVQYF; CDR3 DNA: TGTGCCAGCAGTTTAGGCCCGGGACTAGGCGGCACAGATGTGCAGTATTTT
clone size: NA; D gene: TRBD2; J gene: TRBJ2-7; V gene: TRBV7-8; CDR3 protein: CASSLVAGPYNEQYF; CDR3 DNA: TGTGCCAGCAGCTTAGTAGCGGGACCCTACAATGAGCAGTACTTC
clone size: few; D gene: NA; J gene: TRBJ2-5; V gene: TRBV20-1; CDR3 protein: CSASWADQYF; CDR3 DNA: TGCAGTGCTAGTTGGGCGGACCAGTACTTC
clone size: many; D gene: NA; J gene: TRBJ2-7; V gene: TRBV7-2; CDR3 protein: CASSLRWGGPYEQYF; CDR3 DNA: TGTGCCAGCAGCTTAAGATGGGGGGGCCCCTACGAGCAGTACTTC
clone size: NA; D gene: NA; J gene: TRBJ1-1; V gene: TRBV6-5; CDR3 protein: CASSPGTQNTEAFF; CDR3 DNA: TGTGCCAGCAGTCCCGGGACACAGAACACTGAAGCTTTCTTT
clone size: NA; D gene: TRBD2; J gene: TRBJ2-7; V gene: TRBV4-3; CDR3 protein: CASSQASGGYEQYF; CDR3 DNA: TGCGCCAGCAGCCAAGCATCGGGGGGCTACGAGCAGTACTTC